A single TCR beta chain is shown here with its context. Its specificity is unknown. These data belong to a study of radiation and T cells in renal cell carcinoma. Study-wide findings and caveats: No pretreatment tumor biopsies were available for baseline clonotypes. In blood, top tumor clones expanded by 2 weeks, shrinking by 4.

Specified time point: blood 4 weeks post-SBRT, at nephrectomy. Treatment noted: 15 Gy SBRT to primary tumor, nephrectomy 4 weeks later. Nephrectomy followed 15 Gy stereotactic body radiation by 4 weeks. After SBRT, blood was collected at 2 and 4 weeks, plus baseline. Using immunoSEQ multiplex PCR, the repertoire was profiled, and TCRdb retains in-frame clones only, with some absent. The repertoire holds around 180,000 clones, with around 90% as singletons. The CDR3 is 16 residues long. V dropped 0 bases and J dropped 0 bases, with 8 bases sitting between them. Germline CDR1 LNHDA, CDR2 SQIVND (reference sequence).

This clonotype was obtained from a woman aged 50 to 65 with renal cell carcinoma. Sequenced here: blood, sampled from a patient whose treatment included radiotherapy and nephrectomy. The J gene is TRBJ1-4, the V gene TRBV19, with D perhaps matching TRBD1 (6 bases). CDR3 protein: CASSIEQGTTNEKLFF. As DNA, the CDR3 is TGTGCCAGTAGTATAGAGCAGGGGACAACTAATGAAAAACTGTTTTTT.